The T cell receptor beta chain under discussion was sequenced for a study of OX40 agonist ivuxolimab in advanced cancers. Study-level background: Averaging approximately 60 years in age, with a range of 23 to 79, the cohort was around 83% male. People who had prior anti-PD-1, anti-PD-L1 or anti-CTLA-4 therapy could take part, and under 50% had some. Study-wide findings and caveats: Normalized T-cell clonal expansion was also low in a subset of nonresponders.

Method: immunoSEQ multiplex PCR; TCRdb's copy keeps in-frame clones and lacks some. This repertoire shows about 32,000 clones, about 87% found once; its top ten account for roughly 32%. Of note for this clone: Antigen specificity is unknown.

The CDR3 runs 15 residues. Germline lookup yields CDR1 SGHRS and CDR2 YFSETQ. The V segment lost 4 bases and the J segment 3 bases; nucleotides outside the gene matches: 7. The sequences come from CD4+ or CD8+ T cells sorted from blood, collected in a trial of the OX40 agonist ivuxolimab. This chain connects TRBV5-1 to TRBJ1-2; 9 nucleotides agree with TRBD1. The TCR comes from an adult with an advanced solid tumor such as melanoma, head and neck, liver or kidney cancer. For the CDR3, the DNA is TGCGCCAGCAGCGGAACAGGGGGCGTCGACTATGGCTACACCTTC. Translation gives CASSGTGGVDYGYTF.